A selection of T cell receptor beta chains follows, all from one sample in a study of synovial regulatory T cells in juvenile arthritis. Clones were sequenced by immunoSEQ multiplex PCR, and TCRdb holds only the in-frame ones, with some missing. The sample table includes approximately 7,100 clones. What was sequenced was Treg cells from blood. The origin of the receptors is a donor aged 2-30 years with juvenile idiopathic arthritis. Both conserved end residues are part of each CDR3. The order of the fields is V gene, J gene, clone size, CDR3 protein. Clone size is not always given. Where it is, it says once, few, many or a class for expanded clones.

v_call: TRBV28
j_call: TRBJ1-1
clone_size: .
cdr3_aa: CASSLSQRGREAFF

v_call: TRBV28
j_call: TRBJ2-7
clone_size: .
cdr3_aa: CASNPQGVLYEQYF

v_call: TRBV18
j_call: TRBJ2-3
clone_size: .
cdr3_aa: CASHFSGATSTDTQYF

v_call: TRBV5-1
j_call: TRBJ1-1
clone_size: .
cdr3_aa: CASSFAGTNTEAFF

v_call: TRBV7-9
j_call: TRBJ1-4
clone_size: .
cdr3_aa: CASSLSMAATNEKLFF

v_call: TRBV19
j_call: TRBJ2-1
clone_size: .
cdr3_aa: CASSIEGGRYNEQFF

v_call: TRBV5-4
j_call: TRBJ1-1
clone_size: .
cdr3_aa: CASSLVGQGSTEAFF

v_call: TRBV5-1
j_call: TRBJ2-5
clone_size: .
cdr3_aa: CASSEVGQETQYF

v_call: TRBV9
j_call: TRBJ1-4
clone_size: .
cdr3_aa: CASSLQGALFEKLFF

v_call: TRBV6-5
j_call: TRBJ1-2
clone_size: .
cdr3_aa: CASRNDRSYGYTF

v_call: TRBV5-4
j_call: TRBJ2-3
clone_size: medium-sized
cdr3_aa: CASSIGADRGYTDTQYF

v_call: TRBV19
j_call: TRBJ2-7
clone_size: .
cdr3_aa: CASSFRATNYEQYF

v_call: TRBV7-2
j_call: TRBJ2-3
clone_size: .
cdr3_aa: CASSSRTSGRGDTQYF

v_call: TRBV15
j_call: TRBJ2-1
clone_size: .
cdr3_aa: CATSLAGAPEQFF

v_call: TRBV11-2
j_call: TRBJ2-3
clone_size: .
cdr3_aa: CASSLSLVSDTQYF